These T cell receptor beta chains were read from a single sample in a study of blood T cell repertoires in COVID-19. Repertoires were generated with immunoSEQ multiplex PCR, while TCRdb's copy carries only in-frame clones and drops some. Counted here are approximately 200,000 clones, 87% occurring once; the ten biggest clones make up 2% to 2.5%. The sequencing input was PBMCs or T cells enriched from blood (not recorded which). The receptor source for this set is a woman between 25 and 40 years old who had recovered from COVID-19. The CDR3 runs from the conserved cysteine through the conserved F or W. Each record gives: V gene, D gene, clone size, J gene, CDR3 protein, CDR3 DNA. A D gene is named only where the DNA matches it firmly. Clone size, where shown, is once, few, many, or a class for clones that have expanded.

v_gene: TRBV4-1
d_gene: NA
abundance: NA
j_gene: TRBJ1-1
CDR3aa: CASSQGPGWNTEAFF
CDR3nt: TGCGCCAGCAGCCAAGGCCCAGGGTGGAACACTGAAGCTTTCTTT

v_gene: TRBV28
d_gene: TRBD1
abundance: NA
j_gene: TRBJ1-2
CDR3aa: CASTPGQGRYTF
CDR3nt: TGTGCCAGCACCCCCGGACAGGGAAGATACACCTTC

v_gene: TRBV5-6
d_gene: TRBD2
abundance: NA
j_gene: TRBJ2-7
CDR3aa: CASSLEGGRASYEQYF
CDR3nt: TGTGCCAGCAGCTTGGAAGGCGGGAGGGCCTCCTACGAGCAGTACTTC

v_gene: TRBV7-2
d_gene: NA
abundance: NA
j_gene: TRBJ1-1
CDR3aa: CASSLMDSRGTEAFF
CDR3nt: TGTGCCAGCAGCTTAATGGACAGTCGCGGCACTGAAGCTTTCTTT

v_gene: TRBV5-1
d_gene: TRBD1
abundance: NA
j_gene: TRBJ2-5
CDR3aa: CASSLGYRGSEETQYF
CDR3nt: TGCGCCAGCAGCTTGGGTTACAGGGGTTCGGAAGAGACCCAGTACTTC

v_gene: TRBV9
d_gene: NA
abundance: NA
j_gene: TRBJ2-3
CDR3aa: CASSVAADTQYF
CDR3nt: TGTGCCAGCAGCGTAGCGGCAGATACGCAGTATTTT

v_gene: TRBV9
d_gene: TRBD1
abundance: NA
j_gene: TRBJ1-2
CDR3aa: CASSAGQGASRGYTF
CDR3nt: TGTGCCAGCAGCGCGGGACAGGGGGCTTCTCGTGGCTACACCTTC

v_gene: TRBV25-1
d_gene: NA
abundance: NA
j_gene: TRBJ2-5
CDR3aa: CASSASGLDALETQYF
CDR3nt: TGTGCCAGCAGTGCAAGTGGCCTAGACGCCCTGGAGACCCAGTACTTC

v_gene: TRBV2
d_gene: NA
abundance: NA
j_gene: TRBJ2-5
CDR3aa: CASRRRGRETQYF
CDR3nt: TGTGCCAGCAGGAGAAGGGGTAGGGAGACCCAGTACTTC

v_gene: TRBV18
d_gene: TRBD1
abundance: few
j_gene: TRBJ1-1
CDR3aa: CASSDRGENTEAFF
CDR3nt: TGTGCCAGCTCTGACAGGGGCGAGAACACTGAAGCTTTCTTT

v_gene: TRBV5-1
d_gene: TRBD1
abundance: NA
j_gene: TRBJ1-6
CDR3aa: CASSFSSDRLNSPLHF
CDR3nt: TGCGCCAGCAGCTTCTCATCGGACAGGCTCAATTCACCCCTCCACTTT

v_gene: TRBV5-1
d_gene: NA
abundance: NA
j_gene: TRBJ1-2
CDR3aa: CASQKDIAEPLWGYTF
CDR3nt: TGCGCCAGCCAAAAGGACATTGCGGAGCCCTTGTGGGGCTACACCTTC

v_gene: TRBV6-5
d_gene: NA
abundance: NA
j_gene: TRBJ1-3
CDR3aa: CASTSGSGNTIYF
CDR3nt: TGTGCCAGCACCTCAGGCTCTGGAAACACCATATATTTT

v_gene: TRBV11-3
d_gene: TRBD1
abundance: once
j_gene: TRBJ2-5
CDR3aa: CASSSGGRETQYF
CDR3nt: TGTGCCAGCAGCTCAGGGGGCCGGGAGACCCAGTACTTC

v_gene: TRBV7-3
d_gene: NA
abundance: NA
j_gene: TRBJ1-5
CDR3aa: CASSLPPINQPQHF
CDR3nt: TGTGCCAGCAGCCTACCCCCAATCAATCAGCCCCAGCATTTT

v_gene: TRBV29-1
d_gene: NA
abundance: NA
j_gene: TRBJ1-1
CDR3aa: CSASNTEAFF
CDR3nt: TGCAGCGCCAGTAACACTGAAGCTTTCTTT

v_gene: TRBV23-1
d_gene: NA
abundance: NA
j_gene: TRBJ1-3
CDR3aa: CASGLWSSRNTIYF
CDR3nt: TGCGCCAGCGGACTATGGTCGAGCCGAAACACCATATATTTT

v_gene: TRBV4-1
d_gene: TRBD1
abundance: NA
j_gene: TRBJ1-6
CDR3aa: CASSQGDRDGSPLHF
CDR3nt: TGCGCCAGCAGCCAAGGGGACAGGGACGGGTCACCCCTCCACTTT

v_gene: TRBV30
d_gene: NA
abundance: NA
j_gene: TRBJ2-7
CDR3aa: CAWSTRIDNEQYF
CDR3nt: TGTGCCTGGAGCACCCGGATAGACAACGAGCAGTACTTC

v_gene: TRBV30
d_gene: TRBD2
abundance: NA
j_gene: TRBJ2-1
CDR3aa: CAWSGQTSLPYEQFF
CDR3nt: TGTGCCTGGAGTGGGCAGACTAGCCTTCCGTATGAGCAGTTCTTC

v_gene: TRBV18
d_gene: NA
abundance: NA
j_gene: TRBJ1-3
CDR3aa: CASSPRQGSGNTIYF
CDR3nt: TGTGCCAGCTCACCAAGGCAGGGCTCTGGAAACACCATATATTTT

v_gene: TRBV3-1/TRBV3-2
d_gene: NA
abundance: NA
j_gene: TRBJ1-2
CDR3aa: CASSQRGGGYTF
CDR3nt: TGTGCCAGCAGCCAAAGAGGCGGCGGCTACACCTTC

v_gene: TRBV5-1
d_gene: NA
abundance: NA
j_gene: TRBJ1-2
CDR3aa: CASSVTRPQDGYTF
CDR3nt: TGCGCCAGCAGCGTTACCCGGCCTCAGGATGGCTACACCTTC

v_gene: TRBV19
d_gene: NA
abundance: NA
j_gene: TRBJ1-1
CDR3aa: CASSIEGDTEAFF
CDR3nt: TGTGCCAGTAGTATTGAGGGTGACACTGAAGCTTTCTTT

v_gene: TRBV7-2
d_gene: NA
abundance: NA
j_gene: TRBJ2-3
CDR3aa: CASSLESGLRADTQYF
CDR3nt: TGTGCCAGCAGCTTAGAGTCCGGACTCCGGGCAGATACGCAGTATTTT

v_gene: TRBV5-6
d_gene: TRBD1
abundance: NA
j_gene: TRBJ1-2
CDR3aa: CASSFTGDGYTF
CDR3nt: TGTGCCAGCAGCTTTACAGGGGATGGCTACACCTTC

v_gene: TRBV14
d_gene: NA
abundance: NA
j_gene: TRBJ1-4
CDR3aa: CASSRTVNEKLFF
CDR3nt: TGTGCCAGCAGTAGGACAGTTAATGAAAAACTGTTTTTT

v_gene: TRBV14
d_gene: NA
abundance: NA
j_gene: TRBJ2-7
CDR3aa: CASSRRGFLSYEQYF
CDR3nt: TGTGCCAGCAGCCGAAGGGGCTTTCTCTCCTACGAGCAGTACTTC

v_gene: TRBV19
d_gene: TRBD1
abundance: NA
j_gene: TRBJ1-5
CDR3aa: CASSTYRGTGGNQPQHF
CDR3nt: TGTGCCAGTAGTACTTACAGGGGGACAGGGGGCAATCAGCCCCAGCATTTT

v_gene: TRBV2
d_gene: NA
abundance: NA
j_gene: TRBJ2-5
CDR3aa: CASSEVGGETQYF
CDR3nt: TGTGCCAGCAGTGAAGTCGGAGGGGAGACCCAGTACTTC